The present TCR beta chain was sequenced within a study of T cells after yellow fever vaccination. Regarding the study as a whole: Abundant clonotypes from the bulk population could contaminate FACS-sorted repertoires.

In its sample, this clonotype was seen many times. Antigen: not known. 5'RACE template switching generated TCR cDNA, adding a universal primer site and UMIs. Via MiXCR, TCRdb re-called the 5' RACE reads, giving one row per CDR3 protein. The table records about 260,000 distinct CDR3 sequences, around 13% of them present only once. Germline assignment: CDR1 SGHVS and CDR2 FQNEAQ. V was shortened by 6 bases and J by 1 base, with 9 bases between the two germline ends. This CDR3 region has 14 residues. The chain recombines TRBV7-8 with TRBJ2-2, with D unclear. Source: CD4+ T cells sorted from PBMCs, taken 45 days after the yellow fever booster vaccination. This receptor was taken from a young man who received the YFV17D yellow fever vaccine. CDR3 nucleotides: TGTGCCAGCAGAAAAACGGAGAACACCGGGGAGCTGTTTTTT. This sequence encodes CASRKTENTGELFF.